This TCR beta chain is from a study of blood T cell repertoires in COVID-19. The assay was immunoSEQ multiplex PCR, and TCRdb's table has in-frame clones only and misses some. Of roughly 70,000 clones detected, about nine tenths appear once; the ten largest clones hold 5.2%. Per the germline V gene, CDR1 is LNHDA and CDR2 is SQIVND (reference sequence). CDR3 length: 15 amino acids. Trimming cost V 5 bases and J 3 bases; bases outside gene matches: 6. V is TRBV19 and J is TRBJ1-4; 7 bases match TRBD1. Sequencing was performed on peripheral blood. The clonotype was recovered from a man over 45 with active COVID-19. CDR3: CASSPRQGANEKLFF. CDR3 bases: TGTGCCAGTAGTCCAAGACAGGGAGCTAATGAAAAACTGTTTTTT.